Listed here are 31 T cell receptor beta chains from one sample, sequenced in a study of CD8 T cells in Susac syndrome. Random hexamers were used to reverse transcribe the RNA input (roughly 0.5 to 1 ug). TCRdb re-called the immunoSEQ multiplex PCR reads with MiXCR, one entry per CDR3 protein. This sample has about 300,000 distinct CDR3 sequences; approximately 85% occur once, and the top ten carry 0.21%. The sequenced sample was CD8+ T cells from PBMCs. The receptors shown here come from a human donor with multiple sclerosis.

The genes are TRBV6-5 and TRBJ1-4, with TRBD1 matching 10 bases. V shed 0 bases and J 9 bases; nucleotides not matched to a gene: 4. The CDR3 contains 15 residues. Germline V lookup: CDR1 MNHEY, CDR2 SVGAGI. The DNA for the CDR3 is TGTGCCAGCAGTTACTCGAGGGGACAGGGGCAAAAACTGTTTTTT. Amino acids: CASSYSRGQGQKLFF.

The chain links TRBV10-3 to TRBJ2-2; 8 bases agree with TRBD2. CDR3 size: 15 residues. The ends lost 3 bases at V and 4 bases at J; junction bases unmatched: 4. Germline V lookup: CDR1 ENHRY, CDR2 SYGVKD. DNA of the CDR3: TGTGCCATCAGTGACCGGGAGGGTTTCACCGGGGAGCTGTTTTTT. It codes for CAISDREGFTGELFF.

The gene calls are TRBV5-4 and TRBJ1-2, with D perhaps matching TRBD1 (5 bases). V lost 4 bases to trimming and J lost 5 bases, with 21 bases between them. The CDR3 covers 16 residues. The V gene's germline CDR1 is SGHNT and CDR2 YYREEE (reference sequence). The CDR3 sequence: CASSPGTARGGYGYTF. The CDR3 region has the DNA TGTGCCAGCAGCCCTGGGACGGCCCGCGGGGGATATGGCTACACCTTC.

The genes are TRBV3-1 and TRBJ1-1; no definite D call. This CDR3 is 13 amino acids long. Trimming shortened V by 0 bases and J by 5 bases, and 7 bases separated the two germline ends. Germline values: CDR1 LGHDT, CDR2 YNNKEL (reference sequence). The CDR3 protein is CASSQDGGTEAFF. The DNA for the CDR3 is TGTGCCAGCAGCCAAGACGGTGGGACTGAAGCTTTCTTT. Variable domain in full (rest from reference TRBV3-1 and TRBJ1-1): DTAVSQTPKYLVTQMGNDKSIKCEQNLGHDTMYWYKQDSKKFLKIMFSYNNKELIINETVPNRFSPKSPDKAHLNLHINSLELGDSAVYFCASSQDGGTEAFFGQGTRLTVV.

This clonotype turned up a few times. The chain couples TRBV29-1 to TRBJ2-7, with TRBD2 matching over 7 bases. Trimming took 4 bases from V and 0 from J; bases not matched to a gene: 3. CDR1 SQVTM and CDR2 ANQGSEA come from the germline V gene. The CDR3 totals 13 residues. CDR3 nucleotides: TGCAGCGTTGTTACGGGAGGCTCCTACGAGCAGTACTTC. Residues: CSVVTGGSYEQYF.

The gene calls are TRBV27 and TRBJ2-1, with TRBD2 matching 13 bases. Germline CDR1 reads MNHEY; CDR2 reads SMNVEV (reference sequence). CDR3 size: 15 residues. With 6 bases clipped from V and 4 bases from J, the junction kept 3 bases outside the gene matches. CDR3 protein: CASRSGLAGYNEQFF. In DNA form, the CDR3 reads TGTGCCAGCAGATCGGGACTAGCGGGATACAATGAGCAGTTCTTC.

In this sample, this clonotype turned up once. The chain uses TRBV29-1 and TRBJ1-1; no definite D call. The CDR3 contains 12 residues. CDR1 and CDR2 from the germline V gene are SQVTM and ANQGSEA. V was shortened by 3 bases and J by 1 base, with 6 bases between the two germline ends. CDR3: CSVDTGNTEAFF. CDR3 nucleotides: TGCAGCGTTGACACGGGGAACACTGAAGCTTTCTTT.

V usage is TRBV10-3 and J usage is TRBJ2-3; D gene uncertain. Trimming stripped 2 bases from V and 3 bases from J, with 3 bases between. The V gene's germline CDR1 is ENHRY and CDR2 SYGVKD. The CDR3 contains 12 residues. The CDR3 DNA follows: TGTGCCATCAGTGAGACAACAGATACGCAGTATTTT. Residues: CAISETTDTQYF.

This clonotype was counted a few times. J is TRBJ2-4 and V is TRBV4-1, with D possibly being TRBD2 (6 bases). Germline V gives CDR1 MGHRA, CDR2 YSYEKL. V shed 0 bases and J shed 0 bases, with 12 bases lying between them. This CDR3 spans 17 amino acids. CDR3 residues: CASSQEEGTLAKNIQYF. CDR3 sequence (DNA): TGCGCCAGCAGCCAAGAGGAGGGAACCCTAGCCAAAAACATTCAGTACTTC.

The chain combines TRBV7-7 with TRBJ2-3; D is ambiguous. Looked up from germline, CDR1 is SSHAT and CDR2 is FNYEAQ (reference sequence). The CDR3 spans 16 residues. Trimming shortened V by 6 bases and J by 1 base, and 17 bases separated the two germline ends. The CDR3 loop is CASSPKAAKGTDTQYF. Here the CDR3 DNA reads TGTGCCAGCAGTCCCAAGGCTGCCAAAGGCACAGATACGCAGTATTTT.

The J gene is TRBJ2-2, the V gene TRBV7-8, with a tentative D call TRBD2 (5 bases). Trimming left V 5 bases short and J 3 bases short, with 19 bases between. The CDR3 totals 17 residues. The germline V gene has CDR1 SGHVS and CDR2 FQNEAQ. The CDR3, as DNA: TGTGCCAGCAGCACTTACGGGGTCACGTCTGACACCGGGGAGCTGTTTTTT. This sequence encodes CASSTYGVTSDTGELFF.

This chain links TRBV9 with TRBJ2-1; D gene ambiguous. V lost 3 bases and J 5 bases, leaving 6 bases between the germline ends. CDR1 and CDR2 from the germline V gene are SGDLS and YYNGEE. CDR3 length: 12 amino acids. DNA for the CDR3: TGTGCCAGCAGCGCCTGGAACAATGAGCAGTTCTTC. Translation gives CASSAWNNEQFF.

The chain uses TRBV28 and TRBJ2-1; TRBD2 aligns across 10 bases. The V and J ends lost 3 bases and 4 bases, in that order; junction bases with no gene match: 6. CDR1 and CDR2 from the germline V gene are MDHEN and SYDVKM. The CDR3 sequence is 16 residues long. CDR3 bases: TGTGCCAGCAGTTTTAGTACTAGCGGGAATTACAATGAGCAGTTCTTC. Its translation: CASSFSTSGNYNEQFF.

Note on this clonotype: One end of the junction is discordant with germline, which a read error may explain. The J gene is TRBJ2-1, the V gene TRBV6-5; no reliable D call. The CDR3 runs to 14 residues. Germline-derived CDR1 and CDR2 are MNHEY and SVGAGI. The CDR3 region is CASSYGIKVNERFF. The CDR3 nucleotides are TGTGCCAGCAGTTACGGGATAAAAGTCAATGAGCGGTTCTTC.

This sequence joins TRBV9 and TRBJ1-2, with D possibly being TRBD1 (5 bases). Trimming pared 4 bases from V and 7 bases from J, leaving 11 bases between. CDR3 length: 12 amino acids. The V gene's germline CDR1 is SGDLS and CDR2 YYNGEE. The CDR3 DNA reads TGTGCCAGCAGCCCCGGGGCAAGTGGCTACACCTTC. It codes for CASSPGASGYTF.

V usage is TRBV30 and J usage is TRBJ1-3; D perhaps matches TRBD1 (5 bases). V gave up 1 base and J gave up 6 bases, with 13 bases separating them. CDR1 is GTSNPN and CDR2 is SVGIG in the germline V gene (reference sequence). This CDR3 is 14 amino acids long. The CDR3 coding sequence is TGTGCCTGGAGTGGAGGGCAGGGAGCAAACACCATATATTTT. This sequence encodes CAWSGGQGANTIYF.

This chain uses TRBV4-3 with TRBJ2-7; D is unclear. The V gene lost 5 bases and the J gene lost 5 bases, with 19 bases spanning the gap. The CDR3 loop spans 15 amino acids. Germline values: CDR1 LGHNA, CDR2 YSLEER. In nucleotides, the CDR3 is TGCGCCAGCAGCGTGACGTACGGCGGACGAAACGAGCAGTACTTC. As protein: CASSVTYGGRNEQYF.

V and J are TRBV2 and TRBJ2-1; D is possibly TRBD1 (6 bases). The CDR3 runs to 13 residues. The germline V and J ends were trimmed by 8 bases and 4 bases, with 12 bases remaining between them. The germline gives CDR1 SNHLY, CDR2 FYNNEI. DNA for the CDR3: TGTGCCAGCCGCACAGGGTTATACAATGAGCAGTTCTTC. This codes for CASRTGLYNEQFF.

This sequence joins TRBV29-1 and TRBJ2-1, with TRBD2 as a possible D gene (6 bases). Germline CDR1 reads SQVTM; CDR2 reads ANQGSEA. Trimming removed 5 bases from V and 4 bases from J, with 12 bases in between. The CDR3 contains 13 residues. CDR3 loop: CSVREAVYNEQFF. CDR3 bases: TGCAGCGTTAGGGAGGCCGTTTACAATGAGCAGTTCTTC.

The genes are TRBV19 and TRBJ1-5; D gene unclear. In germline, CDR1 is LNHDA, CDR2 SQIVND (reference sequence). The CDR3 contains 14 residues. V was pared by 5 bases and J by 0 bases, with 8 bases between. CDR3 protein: CASSYAYSNQPQHF. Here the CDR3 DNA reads TGTGCCAGTAGTTACGCTTATAGCAATCAGCCCCAGCATTTT.

DNA of the CDR3: TGTGCCAGCAGCGTAGGGATCGGCTCCTACAATGAGCAGTTCTTC. Translating gives CASSVGIGSYNEQFF. The V and J genes are TRBV9 and TRBJ2-1; no definite D call. V lost 0 bases and J 0 bases, leaving 7 bases between the germline ends. The CDR3 extends over 15 amino acids. Per the germline V gene, CDR1 is SGDLS and CDR2 is YYNGEE.

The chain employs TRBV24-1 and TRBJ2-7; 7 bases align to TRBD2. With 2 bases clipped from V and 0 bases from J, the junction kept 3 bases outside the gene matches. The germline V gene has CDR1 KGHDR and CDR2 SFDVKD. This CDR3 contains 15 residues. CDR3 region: CATSDSGGSSYEQYF. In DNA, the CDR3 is TGTGCCACCAGTGATTCGGGGGGAAGCTCCTACGAGCAGTACTTC.

The CDR3 DNA is TGTGCCAGCAGTCGTCCGGACAGGGGCCCCTACGAGCAGTACTTC. It translates to CASSRPDRGPYEQYF. This chain uses TRBV6-5 with TRBJ2-7; 9 nucleotides agree with TRBD1. V gave up 5 bases and J gave up 2 bases; unmatched junction bases: 7. Germline lookup yields CDR1 MNHEY and CDR2 SVGAGI. The CDR3 is made up of 15 amino acids.

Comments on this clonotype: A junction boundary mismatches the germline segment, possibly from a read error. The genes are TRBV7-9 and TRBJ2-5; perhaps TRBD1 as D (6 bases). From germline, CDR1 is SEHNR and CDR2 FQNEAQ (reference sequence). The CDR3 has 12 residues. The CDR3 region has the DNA TGTGCCGGCAGGGACATACAAGAGACCCAGTACTTC. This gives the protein CAGRDIQETQYF.

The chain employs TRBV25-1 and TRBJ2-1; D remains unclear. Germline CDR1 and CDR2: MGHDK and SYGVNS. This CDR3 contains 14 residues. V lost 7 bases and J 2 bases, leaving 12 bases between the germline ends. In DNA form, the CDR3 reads TGTGCCAGCAACGGCGGCAGCCCCTACAATGAGCAGTTCTTC. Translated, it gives CASNGGSPYNEQFF.

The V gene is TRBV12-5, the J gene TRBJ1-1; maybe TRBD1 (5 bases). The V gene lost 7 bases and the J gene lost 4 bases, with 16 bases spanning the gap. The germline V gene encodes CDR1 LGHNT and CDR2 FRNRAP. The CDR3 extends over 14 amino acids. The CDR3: CASVPTAGGTEAFF. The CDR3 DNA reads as TGTGCTAGTGTACCAACGGCGGGGGGCACTGAAGCTTTCTTT.

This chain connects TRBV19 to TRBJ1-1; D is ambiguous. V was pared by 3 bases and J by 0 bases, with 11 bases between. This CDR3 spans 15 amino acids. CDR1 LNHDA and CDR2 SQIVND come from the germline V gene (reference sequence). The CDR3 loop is CASSIPAVMNTEAFF. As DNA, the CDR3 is TGTGCCAGTAGTATCCCGGCCGTAATGAACACTGAAGCTTTCTTT.

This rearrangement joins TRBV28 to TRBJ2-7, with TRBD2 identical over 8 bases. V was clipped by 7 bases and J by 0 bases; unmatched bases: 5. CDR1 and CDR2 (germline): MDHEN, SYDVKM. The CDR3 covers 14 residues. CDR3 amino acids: CASTIAGFSYEQYF. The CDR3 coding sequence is TGTGCCAGCACCATAGCGGGATTCTCCTACGAGCAGTACTTC.

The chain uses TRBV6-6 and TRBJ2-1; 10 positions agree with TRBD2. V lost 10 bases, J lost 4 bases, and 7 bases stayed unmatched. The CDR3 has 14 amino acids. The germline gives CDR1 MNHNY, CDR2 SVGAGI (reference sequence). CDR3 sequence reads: CATGGTSEYNEQFF. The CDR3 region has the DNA TGTGCCACCGGCGGGACTAGCGAGTACAATGAGCAGTTCTTC.

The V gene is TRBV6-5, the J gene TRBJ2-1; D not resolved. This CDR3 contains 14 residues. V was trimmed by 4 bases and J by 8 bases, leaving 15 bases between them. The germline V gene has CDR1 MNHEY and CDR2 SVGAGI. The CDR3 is CASSLRVALDEQFF. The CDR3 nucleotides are TGTGCCAGCAGTTTAAGAGTAGCCCTCGATGAGCAGTTCTTC.

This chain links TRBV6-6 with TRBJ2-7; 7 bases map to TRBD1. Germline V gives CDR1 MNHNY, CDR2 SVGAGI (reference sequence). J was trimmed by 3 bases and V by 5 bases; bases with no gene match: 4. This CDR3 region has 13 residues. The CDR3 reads CASSPGDSYEQYF. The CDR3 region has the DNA TGTGCCAGCAGTCCTGGGGACAGCTACGAGCAGTACTTC.